This passage covers 17 T cell receptor beta chains from one sample sequenced in a study of T cells after yellow fever vaccination. TCRdb redid the calling of the 5' RACE reads with MiXCR, one entry per CDR3 protein. The table records 68,000 or so distinct CDR3 sequences, less than 8.5% of them present only once. This material consisted of CD8+ T cells sorted from PBMCs, taken 15 days after the yellow fever booster vaccination. All receptors come from a man aged 25 to 40 who received the YFV17D yellow fever vaccine.

This clonotype was picked up many times. The V gene is TRBV2, the J gene TRBJ1-1, with TRBD1 identical over 7 bases. CDR1 and CDR2 from the germline V gene are SNHLY and FYNNEI. With V trimmed by 3 bases and J by 6 bases, 10 bases remained unmatched. The CDR3 contains 15 residues. CDR3 nucleotides: TGTGCCAGCAGTGAGAGGACAGGTAACCCGGCTGAAGCTTTCTTT. Translated: CASSERTGNPAEAFF.

At least ten counts were recorded for this clonotype. The chain joins TRBV15 to TRBJ2-3, with TRBD2 matching 10 bases. Germline V gene data show CDR1 as LNHNV and CDR2 as YYDKDF (reference sequence). The CDR3 is 14 residues long. V lost 4 bases to trimming and J lost 4 bases; unmatched junction nucleotides: 2. As DNA, the CDR3 is TGTGCCACCAGCATGGGACTAGCGTCAGATACGCAGTATTTT. Its protein is CATSMGLASDTQYF.

This clonotype was counted at least ten times. The chain recombines TRBV7-8 with TRBJ2-7, with D possibly called TRBD1 or TRBD2 (5 bases each). Germline CDR1 reads SGHVS; CDR2 reads FQNEAQ. This CDR3 is 18 amino acids long. V was clipped by 1 base and J by 7 bases, with 26 bases between them. CDR3 nucleotides: TGTGCCAGCAGCTTAGGGGTTTCGTTCGGGGCCTTCGTTGGGGAGCAGTACTTC. This translates into CASSLGVSFGAFVGEQYF.

This clonotype occurred a few times. The chain joins TRBV11-2 to TRBJ2-2, with 10 nucleotides matching TRBD1. There are 17 residues in the CDR3. The germline V gene encodes CDR1 SGHAT and CDR2 FQNNGV. Trimming at V came to 0 bases and at J to 4 bases, leaving 5 bases not matched to a gene. The CDR3 spells CASSLETGDRGTGELFF. The DNA for the CDR3 is TGTGCCAGCAGCTTAGAAACCGGGGACAGGGGCACCGGGGAGCTGTTTTTT. Complete variable domain (other parts from reference TRBV11-2 and TRBJ2-2): EAGVAQSPRYKIIEKRQSVAFWCNPISGHATLYWYQQILGQGPKLLIQFQNNGVVDDSQLPKDRFSAERLKGVDSTLKIQPAKLEDSAVYLCASSLETGDRGTGELFFGEGSRLTVL.

Ten or more counts support this clonotype. The CDR3 region has the DNA TGTGCCAGCATGCCGTACTTGGGAGGCAATGAGCAGTTCTTC. This codes for CASMPYLGGNEQFF. This chain connects TRBV2 to TRBJ2-1; a possible D gene is TRBD2 (6 bases). Germline lookup yields CDR1 SNHLY and CDR2 FYNNEI. Trimming stripped 7 bases from V and 6 bases from J, with 16 bases between. The CDR3 totals 14 residues.

This clonotype showed up many times. This rearrangement joins TRBV19 to TRBJ2-1; possibly TRBD2 for D (6 bases). The CDR3 extends over 14 amino acids. Looked up from germline, CDR1 is LNHDA and CDR2 is SQIVND (reference sequence). V was pared by 3 bases and J by 4 bases, with 10 bases between. CDR3 in amino acids: CASSMVGTYNEQFF. For the CDR3, the DNA is TGTGCCAGTAGTATGGTCGGGACTTACAATGAGCAGTTCTTC.

This clonotype was found many times. This rearrangement joins TRBV20-1 to TRBJ1-2; TRBD1 might be the D (5 bases). V gave up 4 bases and J gave up 4 bases, with 7 bases separating them. Germline lookup yields CDR1 DFQATT and CDR2 SNEGSKA (reference sequence). The CDR3 length is 11 residues. CDR3 sequence: CSATGVYGYTF. The CDR3 coding sequence is TGCAGTGCTACGGGGGTCTATGGCTACACCTTC.

This clonotype was detected ten times or more. The chain employs TRBV20-1 and TRBJ2-1; the match to TRBD2 covers 7 bases. V was pared by 1 base and J by 6 bases, with 3 bases of the junction left unmatched. This CDR3 has 13 amino acids. The germline CDR1 and CDR2 sequences are DFQATT and SNEGSKA (reference sequence). The chain's CDR3 is CSARAGTTNEQFF. In DNA form, the CDR3 reads TGCAGTGCTAGAGCCGGGACTACCAATGAGCAGTTCTTC.

This clonotype was recorded at least ten times. V is TRBV29-1 and J is TRBJ2-7, with D unclear. This CDR3 has 11 amino acids. Between the trimmed V and J ends, which lost 6 bases and 4 bases, there was a span of 10 bases. The germline CDR1 and CDR2 sequences are SQVTM and ANQGSEA. For the CDR3, the DNA is TGCAGCGTGCCCATTGGGTACGAGCAGTACTTC. It codes for CSVPIGYEQYF.

This clonotype has ten or more counts. The chain employs TRBV5-1 and TRBJ2-1, with 9 bases lining up with TRBD2. After removal of 0 bases from V and 6 bases from J, the junction contained 13 bases not matched to a gene. Germline values: CDR1 SGHRS, CDR2 YFSETQ. CDR3 length: 18 residues. CDR3 residues: CASSLAGPSGNWGNEQFF. The CDR3 DNA sequence: TGCGCCAGCAGCTTGGCCGGCCCTAGCGGGAATTGGGGCAATGAGCAGTTCTTC.

This clonotype was seen ten or more times. V is TRBV7-2 and J is TRBJ2-7; tentatively, D is TRBD2 (5 bases). V was cut by 3 bases and J by 3 bases, with 15 bases left in between. Germline V gene lookup returns CDR1 SGHTA and CDR2 FQGNSA. The CDR3 covers 15 residues. The CDR3 spells CASSFTRTGLYEQYF. In nucleotides, the CDR3 is TGTGCCAGCAGCTTCACCCGGACTGGTCTCTACGAGCAGTACTTC.

This clonotype was detected many times. The gene calls are TRBV6-5 and TRBJ2-1; 11 positions agree with TRBD2. The CDR3 sequence is 17 residues long. The germline gives CDR1 MNHEY, CDR2 SVGAGI. Losses at the gene ends were 4 bases for V and 5 bases for J; bases not matched to a gene: 10. CDR3 protein: CASSLRESSGRNNEQFF. Here the CDR3 DNA reads TGTGCCAGCAGTTTAAGGGAATCTAGCGGGAGGAACAATGAGCAGTTCTTC.

This clonotype was counted at least ten times. The V call is TRBV20-1, the J call TRBJ2-7; 10 nucleotides agree with TRBD2. Germline V gives CDR1 DFQATT, CDR2 SNEGSKA (reference sequence). Losses at the gene ends were 8 bases for V and 6 bases for J; bases not matched to a gene: 7. There are 12 residues in the CDR3. The CDR3 nucleotides read TGCAGTAGCTCTAGCGGGAGTGCCGAGCAGTACTTC. Amino acids: CSSSSGSAEQYF.

In its sample, this clonotype was seen many times. The chain links TRBV7-6 to TRBJ1-1; TRBD1 matches at 7 bases. V shed 8 bases, J shed 0 bases, and the junction held 6 bases outside the gene matches. Germline V gives CDR1 SGHVS, CDR2 FNYEAQ. The CDR3 loop spans 14 amino acids. The CDR3 sequence: CASAAGGMNTEAFF. The DNA for the CDR3 is TGTGCCAGCGCGGCAGGGGGTATGAACACTGAAGCTTTCTTT.

This clonotype was detected many times. V gene TRBV6-5 combines with J gene TRBJ2-5, with D unresolved. The CDR3 spans 14 residues. V lost 2 bases and J 5 bases, leaving 12 bases between the germline ends. CDR1 is MNHEY and CDR2 is SVGAGI in the germline V gene. CDR3 sequence reads: CASSYEISQETQYF. In nucleotides, the CDR3 is TGTGCCAGCAGTTACGAAATAAGTCAGGAGACCCAGTACTTC.

This sequence joins TRBV6-1 and TRBJ2-5, with 9 bases matching TRBD2. Germline-derived CDR1 and CDR2 are MNHNS and SASEGT. The J segment lost 2 bases and the V segment lost 6 bases, leaving 4 bases of the junction unmatched. CDR3 length: 14 amino acids. CDR3 sequence reads: CASRRLAEQETQYF. CDR3 DNA sequence: TGTGCCAGCAGACGACTAGCGGAACAAGAGACCCAGTACTTC.

This clonotype was detected only a few times. The V call is TRBV30, the J call TRBJ2-3; 9 bases agree with TRBD2. V shed 2 bases, J shed 2 bases, and the junction held 5 bases outside the gene matches. This CDR3 is 15 amino acids long. CDR1 is GTSNPN and CDR2 is SVGIG in the germline V gene (reference sequence). CDR3 sequence reads: CAWSTSGLYTDTQYF. The CDR3 bases are TGTGCCTGGAGTACTAGCGGGCTATACACAGATACGCAGTATTTT.